A single sample gave rise to the 12 T cell receptor beta chains below, sequenced in a study of T cell repertoires in cytomegalovirus infection. TCRdb re-called the reads with MiXCR, one entry per CDR3 protein. The repertoire has 650,000 to 900,000 distinct CDR3 sequences, over 25% of them found once; the top ten carry roughly 12%. Their antigens are not known. The sample in question was cultured CD8+ T cells from PBMCs, obtained from culture after CMV antigen stimulation. All receptors come from a human donor in good health (CMV status not recorded). Some clones in this sample may be carry-over from other donors' samples.

This clonotype was seen at least ten times. The chain employs TRBV13 and TRBJ2-5; 7 bases map to TRBD2. The CDR3 length is 16 residues. The junction had 6 bases not matched to a gene; V was cut back by 0 bases and J by 2 bases. Germline-derived CDR1 and CDR2 are PRHDT and FYEKMQ (reference sequence). The CDR3 nucleotides are TGTGCCAGCAGCTTAGGAGGACTAGGTAATCAAGAGACCCAGTACTTC. Translation gives CASSLGGLGNQETQYF.

The rearrangement uses TRBV11-3 and TRBJ2-1; 9 positions agree with TRBD1. The CDR3 consists of 15 residues. CDR1 is SGHNT, CDR2 YENEEA, per germline. Germline trimming cut 4 bases from V and 6 bases from J; bases unmatched to any gene: 7. The CDR3: CASSSRDRDVNEQFF. Written as DNA, the CDR3 is TGTGCCAGCAGCTCCCGGGACAGGGATGTCAATGAGCAGTTCTTC.

The rearrangement links TRBV6-2 or TRBV6-3 to TRBJ1-5, with D possibly matching TRBD1 (6 bases). V was clipped by 6 bases and J by 9 bases, with 24 bases between them. This CDR3 contains 16 residues. CDR1 is MNHEY and CDR2 is SVGEGT in the germline V gene. The DNA for the CDR3 is TGTGCCAGCAGGGACAGCTCCGGTGGCGACTGGTGGCCCCAGCATTTT. This gives the protein CASRDSSGGDWWPQHF.

This clonotype was found a few times. V gene TRBV10-2 combines with J gene TRBJ1-2, with D possibly being TRBD1 (6 bases). The CDR3 runs 12 residues. Germline-derived CDR1 and CDR2 are WSHSY and SAAADI. V was trimmed by 8 bases and J by 4 bases, leaving 11 bases between them. This CDR3 reads CASGGPVYGYTF. The DNA for the CDR3 is TGCGCCAGCGGGGGGCCAGTCTATGGCTACACCTTC.

This clonotype was counted between two and nine times. V and J are TRBV7-6 and TRBJ2-5, with 7 nucleotides matching TRBD2. The CDR3 length is 14 residues. The germline V gene encodes CDR1 SGHVS and CDR2 FNYEAQ. V lost 7 bases to trimming and J lost 5 bases; unmatched junction nucleotides: 10. As DNA, the CDR3 is TGTGCCAGCACTCCTCGGGGGGTCGGGGAGACCCAGTACTTC. It yields the protein CASTPRGVGETQYF.

The sample holds a few counts of this clonotype. The chain joins TRBV4-1 to TRBJ2-7; D is perhaps TRBD1 (5 bases). V was clipped by 0 bases and J by 5 bases, with 17 bases between them. Germline assignment: CDR1 MGHRA and CDR2 YSYEKL. The CDR3 covers 16 residues. DNA for the CDR3: TGCGCCAGCAGCCAAGATAAAAAAGCAGGGTACGACGAGCAGTACTTC. This gives the protein CASSQDKKAGYDEQYF.

This clonotype was counted a few times. The chain couples TRBV27 to TRBJ1-1; weak D call: TRBD1 (5 bases). The CDR3 is 11 amino acids. The V and J ends lost 11 bases and 4 bases respectively, with 11 bases between them. Germline-derived CDR1 and CDR2 are MNHEY and SMNVEV (reference sequence). CDR3 sequence reads: CAARGGTEAFF. CDR3 bases: TGTGCCGCCCGTGGGGGCACTGAAGCTTTCTTT.

The gene calls are TRBV15 and TRBJ1-2, with 7 bases matching TRBD1. The V gene's germline CDR1 is LNHNV and CDR2 YYDKDF (reference sequence). The V gene end was trimmed by 3 bases and the J gene end by 3 bases; junction bases not matched to a gene: 10. The CDR3 extends over 16 amino acids. The CDR3 nucleotides are TGTGCCACCAGCAGTACACAGGGGTTTGTGGACTATGGCTACACCTTC. It specifies CATSSTQGFVDYGYTF. Using reference TRBV15 and TRBJ1-2 for the parts outside the CDR3, the full variable domain is DAMVIQNPRYQVTQFGKPVTLSCSQTLNHNVMYWYQQKSSQAPKLLFHYYDKDFNNEADTPDNFQSRRPNTSFCFLDIRSPGLGDTAMYLCATSSTQGFVDYGYTFGSGTRLTVV.

This clonotype was seen more than once but under ten times. The chain recombines TRBV7-9 with TRBJ2-1; D assignment may be TRBD1 or TRBD2 (5 bases each). CDR3 size: 15 residues. Germline V gene lookup returns CDR1 SEHNR and CDR2 FQNEAQ (reference sequence). V lost 5 bases to trimming and J lost 4 bases, with 15 bases between them. CDR3 nucleotides: TGTGCCAGCAGCCCAGGGACCAATGAATACAATGAGCAGTTCTTC. As protein: CASSPGTNEYNEQFF.

This clonotype appeared many times. The chain employs TRBV7-8 and TRBJ2-1, with D unclear. CDR3 length: 16 amino acids. From germline, CDR1 is SGHVS and CDR2 FQNEAQ. V was pared by 5 bases and J by 0 bases, with 14 bases between. The CDR3 loop is CASSQAGSLSYNEQFF. CDR3 nucleotides: TGTGCCAGCAGCCAAGCTGGAAGCCTCTCCTACAATGAGCAGTTCTTC.

The chain couples TRBV28 to TRBJ2-5; D possibly uses TRBD1 or TRBD2 (5 bases each). This CDR3 has 16 amino acids. Germline V gene sequence: CDR1 MDHEN, CDR2 SYDVKM. The germline V and J ends were trimmed by 4 bases and 3 bases, with 18 bases remaining between them. The CDR3 protein is CASSSRGWQGEETQYF. In DNA, the CDR3 is TGTGCCAGCAGTTCTAGGGGATGGCAGGGAGAAGAGACCCAGTACTTC. Supplemented by reference TRBV28 and TRBJ2-5, the full variable domain reads DVKVTQSSRYLVKRTGEKVFLECVQDMDHENMFWYRQDPGLGLRLIYFSYDVKMKEKGDIPEGYSVSREKKERFSLILESASTNQTSMYLCASSSRGWQGEETQYFGPGTRLLVL.

In the case of this clonotype: This may arise from a read error, as a much more abundant clone is one base away. The chain links TRBV7-2 to TRBJ1-1; D is unclear. Germline V lookup: CDR1 SGHTA, CDR2 FQGNSA. This CDR3 has 16 amino acids. The CDR3 region has the DNA TGTGCCAACAGCTTAAAAATCCGTTGGTCGTTACCTGAAGCTTTCTTT. This gives the protein CANSLKIRWSLPEAFF. Full variable domain (outside the CDR3, taken from reference TRBV7-2 and TRBJ1-1): GAGVSQSPSNKVTEKGKDVELRCDPISGHTALYWYRQSLGQGLEFLIYFQGNSAPDKSGLPSDRFSAERTGGSVSTLTIQRTQQEDSAVYLCANSLKIRWSLPEAFFGQGTRLTVV.